The 16 T cell receptor beta chains in this list originate from one sample, sequenced in a study of T-cell memory formation after mild COVID-19. TCRdb reanalysed the 5' RACE reads using MiXCR and keeps one entry per CDR3 protein. Here the sample spans about 400,000 distinct CDR3 sequences, roughly 18% being singletons. Material for sequencing was PBMCs or a T cell subset sorted from them (not recorded which). The source is a man in his late teens or twenties who had mild COVID-19 (a few samples of this study predate the infection). Cell type and time point are not known.

The chain has TRBV5-1 and TRBJ2-1, with 11 bases that match TRBD2. The V and J ends lost 4 bases and 6 bases, in that order; junction bases with no gene match: 3. The CDR3 is made up of 14 amino acids. The V gene's germline CDR1 is SGHRS and CDR2 YFSETQ. In nucleotides, the CDR3 is TGCGCCAGCAGCCCCGGGACTAGCGGCAATGAGCAGTTCTTC. It yields the protein CASSPGTSGNEQFF.

The CDR3: CATRGGRENYGYTF. Written as DNA, the CDR3 is TGTGCCACCCGGGGGGGGCGAGAGAACTATGGCTACACCTTC. The V and J genes are TRBV28 and TRBJ1-2, with D possibly being TRBD1 (6 bases). This CDR3 is 14 amino acids long. V lost 10 bases to trimming and J lost 2 bases, with 17 bases between them. CDR1 MDHEN and CDR2 SYDVKM come from the germline V gene.

V and J are TRBV10-3 and TRBJ2-5; 7 bases are shared with TRBD1. The junction had 11 bases not matched to a gene; V was cut back by 3 bases and J by 7 bases. This CDR3 is built from 15 residues. Germline V gene sequence: CDR1 ENHRY, CDR2 SYGVKD. As DNA, the CDR3 is TGTGCCATCAGTGACCAGGACAGGCCCAGGGGGACCCAGTACTTC. This gives the protein CAISDQDRPRGTQYF.

The table lists this clonotype with a few counts. This rearrangement joins TRBV7-3 to TRBJ2-1; the match to TRBD2 covers 13 bases. V gave up 5 bases and J gave up 0 bases; unmatched junction bases: 7. The CDR3 runs to 18 residues. Per germline, CDR1 SGHTA and CDR2 FQGTGA. Here the CDR3 reads CASSPGTSGVSSYNEQFF. The CDR3 DNA reads as TGTGCCAGCAGCCCCGGGACTAGCGGGGTGAGCTCCTACAATGAGCAGTTCTTC.

This clonotype has more than one count but fewer than ten. The chain combines TRBV12-3 or TRBV12-4 with TRBJ2-1; the match to TRBD1 covers 7 bases. The junction had 9 bases not matched to a gene; V was cut back by 1 base and J by 6 bases. This CDR3 contains 16 residues. The CDR3 here is CASSLGVEGAVNEQFF. The CDR3 bases are TGTGCCAGCAGTTTAGGTGTCGAGGGGGCTGTCAATGAGCAGTTCTTC.

Only a few counts were recorded for this clonotype. The V and J genes are TRBV12-3 or TRBV12-4 and TRBJ2-5; perhaps TRBD2 as D (6 bases). This CDR3 spans 13 amino acids. The V gene lost 3 bases and the J gene lost 5 bases, with 10 bases spanning the gap. The CDR3: CASSLRGVETQYF. CDR3 sequence (DNA): TGTGCCAGCAGTTTGCGCGGGGTGGAGACCCAGTACTTC.

This clonotype came up a few times. The J gene is TRBJ2-7, the V gene TRBV5-1, with D maybe TRBD2 (5 bases). CDR1 and CDR2 (germline): SGHRS, YFSETQ. This CDR3 spans 14 amino acids. The ends were cut back, 0 bases at V and 0 bases at J, with 7 bases in the middle. CDR3 amino acids: CASSLGESSYEQYF. In DNA form, the CDR3 reads TGCGCCAGCAGCTTGGGGGAGAGCTCCTACGAGCAGTACTTC. Complete variable domain (other parts from reference TRBV5-1 and TRBJ2-7): KAGVTQTPRYLIKTRGQQVTLSCSPISGHRSVSWYQQTPGQGLQFLFEYFSETQRNKGNFPGRFSGRQFSNSRSEMNVSTLELGDSALYLCASSLGESSYEQYFGPGTRLTVT.

J is TRBJ1-1 and V is TRBV6-5; maybe TRBD1 (5 bases). The V gene's germline CDR1 is MNHEY and CDR2 SVGAGI. V dropped 3 bases and J dropped 2 bases, with 10 bases sitting between them. The CDR3 runs to 14 residues. The CDR3 DNA reads TGTGCCAGCAGTTATGCCAGGACAAACACTGAAGCTTTCTTT. Translated: CASSYARTNTEAFF.

The CDR3 bases are TGCGCCAGCAGCCAAGAGGCGGCAGGGACGGGTGGCTACACCTTC. It translates to CASSQEAAGTGGYTF. This rearrangement joins TRBV4-1 to TRBJ1-2; weak D call: TRBD1 (5 bases). The CDR3 is 15 residues long. V was trimmed by 0 bases and J by 7 bases, leaving 15 bases between them. Looked up from germline, CDR1 is MGHRA and CDR2 is YSYEKL.

The chain joins TRBV2 to TRBJ1-6; 9 positions match TRBD1. V lost 6 bases and J lost 7; bases outside the gene matches: 4. Per the germline V gene, CDR1 is SNHLY and CDR2 is FYNNEI. The CDR3 consists of 14 residues. CDR3 sequence reads: CASRRDRVNSPLHF. DNA for the CDR3: TGTGCCAGCAGGAGGGACAGGGTGAATTCACCCCTCCACTTT.

This clonotype came up a few times. The V and J genes are TRBV25-1 and TRBJ1-5; possibly TRBD1 for D (5 bases). Germline CDR1 is MGHDK and CDR2 is SYGVNS. There are 14 residues in the CDR3. V lost 1 base, J lost 9 bases, and 13 bases lay in between. The CDR3 DNA reads TGTGCCAGCAGTGAATCGGCGGGGACGCGGCCCCAGCATTTT. This encodes CASSESAGTRPQHF.

The chain links TRBV2 to TRBJ2-7; possible D gene TRBD1, 6 bases. This CDR3 is 16 amino acids long. Germline V CDR1 and CDR2: SNHLY, FYNNEI. V was trimmed by 0 bases and J by 2 bases, leaving 14 bases between them. Here the CDR3 reads CASSEAVVTGPYEQYF. The CDR3 nucleotides are TGTGCCAGCAGTGAAGCGGTCGTGACAGGTCCCTACGAGCAGTACTTC.

The V and J genes are TRBV20-1 and TRBJ1-1; D is perhaps TRBD1 (6 bases). The CDR3 totals 13 residues. V was cut by 6 bases and J by 5 bases, with 16 bases left in between. Germline V gene sequence: CDR1 DFQATT, CDR2 SNEGSKA (reference sequence). The CDR3: CSAATGQRTEAFF. DNA for the CDR3: TGCAGTGCCGCCACAGGGCAGCGGACTGAAGCTTTCTTT.

The chain links TRBV7-2 to TRBJ1-2, with TRBD1 matching 8 bases. This CDR3 spans 13 amino acids. V gave up 3 bases and J gave up 7 bases; unmatched junction bases: 4. Germline V gene sequence: CDR1 SGHTA, CDR2 FQGNSA. As DNA, the CDR3 is TGTGCCAGCAGCTTGGACAGGGAATCTGGCTACACCTTC. Its translation is CASSLDRESGYTF.

The chain recombines TRBV25-1 with TRBJ2-3; 8 nucleotides align to TRBD1. Trimming took 1 base from V and 4 from J; bases not matched to a gene: 13. Germline loops: CDR1 MGHDK, CDR2 SYGVNS. CDR3 length: 18 residues. The CDR3 nucleotides read TGTGCCAGCAGTGAATTTATCCGACAGGGGCACTTCTCAGATACGCAGTATTTT. It yields the protein CASSEFIRQGHFSDTQYF.

The chain is built from TRBV7-2 and TRBJ2-3; no definite D call. Trimming removed 5 bases at V and 2 bases at J, with 14 bases between. Germline assignment: CDR1 SGHTA and CDR2 FQGNSA. This CDR3 comprises 15 residues. CDR3 DNA: TGTGCCAGCAGCCCCGTTGCGGTACCCACAGATACGCAGTATTTT. It is translated as CASSPVAVPTDTQYF.